This TCR beta chain was documented in a study of response to subunit inactivated influenza vaccine. Findings and caveats of the study: New T cells are recruited in small numbers by each seasonal influenza vaccination, according to the authors' suggestion.

The table lists this clonotype with a few counts. Its antigen is unidentified. This CDR3 has 13 amino acids. J lost 1 base, V lost 7 bases, and 2 bases had no gene match. TCRdb re-derived calls from the RT-PCR reads in MiXCR, one entry per CDR3 protein. The sample yields approximately 480,000 distinct CDR3 sequences, about 10% seen once. The chain is built from TRBV12-3 or TRBV12-4 and TRBJ1-1, with TRBD1 matching over 8 bases. The sample in question was PBMCs from blood, obtained about 40 days after vaccination. The receptor was derived from a man in his forties or fifties who received an inactivated influenza vaccine. The CDR3 region is CASTGQGNTEAFF. The CDR3 region has the DNA TGTGCCAGCACCGGACAGGGGAACACTGAAGCTTTCTTT.